Listed below are T cell receptor beta chains from one sample, sequenced in a study of T cell repertoires in cytomegalovirus infection. For these TCRs, the target antigens are not known. TCRdb re-called the reads with MiXCR, one entry per CDR3 protein. The repertoire has about half a million distinct CDR3 sequences, about 42% of them found once; the top ten carry 35% to 50%. Material: cultured PBMCs, obtained from culture after CMV antigen stimulation. All receptors derive from a human donor in good health (CMV status not recorded). Some clones in this sample may be carry-over from other donors' samples. Both conserved end residues are part of each CDR3. Each record gives: V gene, CDR3 length, J gene, D gene, clone size, CDR3 DNA, CDR3 protein. The D gene is left open where the match is weak. Clone size is not always given. Where it is, it says once, few, many or a class for expanded clones.

TRBV12-3/TRBV12-4	14	TRBJ1-3	.	.	TGTGCCAGCAGTTTCTCAGGGGCGGGAAACACCATATATTTT	CASSFSGAGNTIYF
TRBV11-3	13	TRBJ2-1	.	.	TGTGCCAGCAGCTTTGTCCCCGGCAATGAGCAGTTCTTC	CASSFVPGNEQFF
TRBV28	15	TRBJ2-5	TRBD2	.	TGTGCCAGCAGTTATCCGGGACTATCACAAGAGACCCAGTACTTC	CASSYPGLSQETQYF
TRBV15	20	TRBJ2-6	.	.	TGTGCCACCAGCAAGTTCCCGGGTTTACATGGGGGCTCTGGGGCCAACGTCCTGACTTTC	CATSKFPGLHGGSGANVLTF
TRBV7-2	13	TRBJ2-7	.	.	TGTGCCAGCAGCTTGGGGAATTTGGGTGAGCAGTACTTC	CASSLGNLGEQYF
TRBV7-9	17	TRBJ2-1	.	.	TGTGCCAGCAGCTTTCCAAAGACAGGCGACTCCTACAATGAGCAGTTCTTC	CASSFPKTGDSYNEQFF
TRBV4-2	19	TRBJ2-3	TRBD2	.	TGTGCCAGCAGCCAAGATGAGGGCGGGGGGGCGTTTTTGGCAGATACGCAGTATTTT	CASSQDEGGGAFLADTQYF
TRBV6-6	14	TRBJ2-1	.	.	TGTGCCAGCACCCCCGCGACTTTCTACAATGAGCAGTTCTTC	CASTPATFYNEQFF
TRBV7-2	14	TRBJ1-2	TRBD1	.	TGTGCCAGCAGCTTCACGACAGGGGGCCTCGGCTACACCTTC	CASSFTTGGLGYTF
TRBV6-1	12	TRBJ2-2	.	.	TGTGCCAGCAGTTGGGGTTCCGGGGAGCTGTTTTTT	CASSWGSGELFF
TRBV20-1	13	TRBJ2-5	.	.	TGCAGTGCTAGGGGGACTGTCCAAGAGACCCAGTACTTC	CSARGTVQETQYF
TRBV4-1	13	TRBJ2-1	.	.	TGCGCCAGCAGCCACCCCACCTACAATGAGCAGTTCTTC	CASSHPTYNEQFF
TRBV7-2	16	TRBJ2-5	.	few	TGTGCCAGCAGCACCCAGTCGGGGGGACAGCAAGAGACCCAGTACTTC	CASSTQSGGQQETQYF
TRBV19	17	TRBJ2-1	.	.	TGTGCCAGTAGTCCATTACTCAGACTAGTTTCTAACAATGAGCAGTTCTTC	CASSPLLRLVSNNEQFF
TRBV7-2	16	TRBJ1-3	.	many	TGTGCCAGCGGAAAACCCACAGGGAGCTCTGGAAACACCATATATTTT	CASGKPTGSSGNTIYF
TRBV12-3/TRBV12-4	15	TRBJ1-5	TRBD1	.	TGTGCCAGCAGCCCGTACAGGGGAAGCAATCAGCCCCAGCATTTT	CASSPYRGSNQPQHF
TRBV11-3	13	TRBJ1-1	.	.	TGTGCCAGCAGCTTAGGAAGTGCCGCTGAAGCTTTCTTT	CASSLGSAAEAFF
TRBV7-9	17	TRBJ1-6	TRBD1	.	TGTGCCAGCCAAGGACAGGGGGCGAAGTCCTATAATTCACCCCTCCACTTT	CASQGQGAKSYNSPLHF
TRBV2	11	TRBJ1-1	TRBD1	.	TGTGCAGACAGGGACGGCACTGAAGCTTTCTTT	CADRDGTEAFF
TRBV11-2	13	TRBJ2-5	.	.	TGTGCCAGCAGCCCGACCGGGAGAACGACCCAGTACTTC	CASSPTGRTTQYF
TRBV7-8	14	TRBJ1-5	.	.	TGTGCCAGCAGCGCAAGGGGTCCAAATCAGCCCCAGCATTTT	CASSARGPNQPQHF
TRBV6-6	15	TRBJ2-3	.	.	TGTGCCAGCAGTAACACATCATTAAGCCAAGATACGCAGTATTTT	CASSNTSLSQDTQYF
TRBV19	15	TRBJ1-4	.	.	TGTGCCAGTAGTAGCCGGACACCTACCCGCGAAAAACTGTTTTTT	CASSSRTPTREKLFF
TRBV2	18	TRBJ2-6	TRBD2	.	TGTGCCAGCAGTGGGACTAGCGGCTCTTTCTCTGGGGCCAACGTCCTGACTTTC	CASSGTSGSFSGANVLTF
TRBV7-6	16	TRBJ2-7	.	.	TGTGCCAGCAGCCCCCAGGATCAGCGGAATACCTACGAGCAGTACTTC	CASSPQDQRNTYEQYF
TRBV27	15	TRBJ2-3	.	.	TGTGCCAGCAGTTTAGTCCCGTTAGGAACAGATACGCAGTATTTT	CASSLVPLGTDTQYF
TRBV28	15	TRBJ1-2	.	.	TGTGCCAGCGCCGTTGAGGGCCAGGGGAGTCCTGGCTACACCTTC	CASAVEGQGSPGYTF
TRBV28	14	TRBJ2-7	.	.	TGTGCCAGCAGTTTATGGAGTGTGGGGGACGAGCAGTACTTC	CASSLWSVGDEQYF
TRBV2	13	TRBJ1-2	.	.	TGTGCCAGAGGGACCGGGACTAACTATGGCTACACCTTC	CARGTGTNYGYTF
TRBV27	15	TRBJ2-7	.	.	TGTGCCAGCAGTTTACGAGGGGCGGCGGGATACGAGCAGTACTTC	CASSLRGAAGYEQYF
TRBV7-6	15	TRBJ1-3	.	.	TGTGCCAGCAGCTTAGGGGGAGGACCTGGAAACACCATATATTTT	CASSLGGGPGNTIYF
TRBV6-1	13	TRBJ1-5	.	.	TGTGCCAGCATCCTAGACAGATATCAGCCCCAGCATTTT	CASILDRYQPQHF
TRBV12-3/TRBV12-4	14	TRBJ1-2	.	once	TGTGCCAGCAGTTCACATGACGGGGGCTATGGCTACACCTTC	CASSSHDGGYGYTF
TRBV3-1	20	TRBJ2-5	.	.	TGTGCCAGCAGCCAAGGACTCCTACGGTGGCAGGCTCGACGGGTAGAGACCCAGTACTTC	CASSQGLLRWQARRVETQYF
TRBV12-5	15	TRBJ2-7	.	.	TGTGCTAGTGGTTTGGTACAAGGCAGATCCTACGAGCAGTACTTC	CASGLVQGRSYEQYF
TRBV19	15	TRBJ2-1	TRBD1	.	TGTGCCAGTAGTATCGACAGGGGTACCCACAATGAGCAGTTCTTC	CASSIDRGTHNEQFF
TRBV6-1	16	TRBJ1-5	.	.	TGTGCCACCGGGGGGGGGCGGAGTAGAGTCTTTGTCCCCCAGCATTTT	CATGGGRSRVFVPQHF
TRBV4-1	16	TRBJ1-1	.	few	TGCGCCAGCAGCCAAGATAGGGATAGGGGGGGCACTGAAGCTTTCTTT	CASSQDRDRGGTEAFF
TRBV11-2	16	TRBJ1-4	TRBD1	few	TGTGCCAGTAGCCGGGACAGCCTCACCACTAATGAAAAACTGTTTTTT	CASSRDSLTTNEKLFF
TRBV6-6	15	TRBJ2-6	TRBD1	.	TGTGCCAGCTGGGCCGGGACAGCCGGGGCCAACGTCCTGACTTTC	CASWAGTAGANVLTF
TRBV4-3	13	TRBJ2-4	.	.	TGCGCCAGCAGCAACCAAGCCCGGGGCATTCAGTACTTC	CASSNQARGIQYF
TRBV19	15	TRBJ2-6	.	.	TGTGCCAGTAGTCCGATTGGGTCTGGGGCCAACGTCCTGACTTTC	CASSPIGSGANVLTF
TRBV6-5	16	TRBJ2-3	TRBD2	few	TGTGCCAGCAGTTACTCGATACCGGGAGGGTCAGATACGCAGTATTTT	CASSYSIPGGSDTQYF
TRBV7-2	14	TRBJ1-1	.	many	TGTGCCAGCAGCTTTAAGTCCATGAACACTGAAGCTTTCTTT	CASSFKSMNTEAFF
TRBV7-2	16	TRBJ2-1	.	many	TGTGCCAGCAGCTTAGCGCAGGACATACTCTACAATGAGCAGTTCTTC	CASSLAQDILYNEQFF
TRBV12-3/TRBV12-4	15	TRBJ2-1	.	.	TGTGCCAGCAGCTACCTCTCACAGGAGAACAATGAGCAGTTCTTC	CASSYLSQENNEQFF
TRBV2	16	TRBJ2-7	.	.	TGTGCCAGCGAGATCGGGTATCGGGGAGTTAGGAGCGAGCAGTACTTC	CASEIGYRGVRSEQYF
TRBV7-6	14	TRBJ2-3	TRBD1	.	TGTGCCACCGGACAGGGGACGGGCACAGATACGCAGTATTTT	CATGQGTGTDTQYF
TRBV6-8	15	TRBJ2-7	TRBD2	few	TGTGCCAGCAGGTCGGGACTAGCGGGCCCCTACGAGCAGTACTTC	CASRSGLAGPYEQYF
TRBV2	13	TRBJ1-5	.	.	TGTGCCAGCAGTGAAGTAGGGGTTCAGCCCCAGCATTTT	CASSEVGVQPQHF
TRBV7-2	15	TRBJ1-3	.	.	TGTGCCAGCAGCGAGCGGGGCGGCTCTGGAAACACCATATATTTT	CASSERGGSGNTIYF
TRBV7-8	18	TRBJ1-3	TRBD1	many	TGTGCCACGGCCAGAGGGGAGACAGGGCATCGACTTGGAAACACCATATATTTT	CATARGETGHRLGNTIYF
TRBV12-3/TRBV12-4	14	TRBJ1-1	TRBD1	.	TGTGCCAGCAGTCTACAGGGGGCTCACACTGAAGCTTTCTTT	CASSLQGAHTEAFF
TRBV7-2	14	TRBJ1-5	.	.	TGTGCCAGCAGCTTAAAAGTAGCAGTCCAGCCCCAGCATTTT	CASSLKVAVQPQHF